These T cell receptor beta chains were read from a single sample in a study. One entry per CDR3 protein results from TCRdb running MiXCR on the 5' RACE reads. The data hold over 40,000 distinct CDR3 sequences, with approximately 31% observed a single time. Sequenced material: tumor-infiltrating memory CD4+ T cells sorted from the breast tumor. The origin of the receptors is a female donor with breast cancer. CDR3s include the opening cysteine and the closing phenylalanine or tryptophan. Each record gives: CDR3 length, D gene, clone size, V gene, J gene, CDR3 DNA, CDR3 protein. D genes are given only for firm matches. Some rows mark clone size as missing; the rest say once, few, many or name a class of expanded clone.

11,-,once,TRBV6-2/TRBV6-3,TRBJ2-7,TGTGCCAGCAGGGACACCTACGAGCAGTACTTC,CASRDTYEQYF
14,-,few,TRBV2,TRBJ1-6,TGTGCCAGCAGCTTTCAGGGTTTGGTTTCACCCCTCCACTTT,CASSFQGLVSPLHF
15,-,-,TRBV12-3/TRBV12-4,TRBJ2-3,TGTGCCGGCAGTTTAGCGCAAGGTGGCACAGATACGCAGTATTTT,CAGSLAQGGTDTQYF
15,TRBD1,many,TRBV5-1,TRBJ1-1,TGCGCCAGCAGCCTCGGGACAGGGCCGCACACTGAAGCTTTCTTT,CASSLGTGPHTEAFF
13,-,medium-sized,TRBV20-1,TRBJ2-7,TGCAGTGCTAGCGGGCGGGACGTCTACGAGCAGTACTTC,CSASGRDVYEQYF
14,TRBD2,few,TRBV7-2,TRBJ2-7,TGTGCCAGCAGCCCCCTCAGCGGGGGGGAGTCGCAGTACTTC,CASSPLSGGESQYF
14,-,-,TRBV28,TRBJ1-3,TGTGCCAGCACAACCTACAGTTCTGGAAACACCATATATTTT,CASTTYSSGNTIYF
14,-,-,TRBV12-3/TRBV12-4,TRBJ1-5,TGTGCCAGCAGTTTTCGGGCACGCAATCAGCCCCAGCATTTT,CASSFRARNQPQHF
14,TRBD2,few,TRBV19,TRBJ2-7,TGTGCCAGTAGCCGGGGGGGGACGGGATACGAGCAGTACTTC,CASSRGGTGYEQYF
12,-,many,TRBV4-1,TRBJ2-7,TGCGCCAGCAGCCAAGCTTTTGACGAGCAGTACTTC,CASSQAFDEQYF
16,TRBD2,-,TRBV5-1,TRBJ2-1,TGCGCCAGCAGCTTGCGGGGGGGTGGATTCCAGAATGAGCAGTTCTTC,CASSLRGGGFQNEQFF
12,TRBD1,few,TRBV10-1,TRBJ1-1,TGCGCCAGCAGCGACAGGGAGACTGAAGCTTTCTTT,CASSDRETEAFF
13,-,few,TRBV20-1,TRBJ1-5,TGCAGTGCTAGTGGCGGGGGGAATCAGCCCCAGCATTTT,CSASGGGNQPQHF
14,-,-,TRBV6-5,TRBJ2-1,TGTGCCAGCACTCCAGGGGGGGGTCCTAGGGAGCAGTTCTTC,CASTPGGGPREQFF
15,TRBD1,medium-sized,TRBV6-6,TRBJ2-7,TGTGCCAGCAGTTACTCTCCCGGACAGGGGCTGGAGCAGTACTTC,CASSYSPGQGLEQYF
12,-,-,TRBV28,TRBJ2-7,TGTGCCAGCAGTTTAAGGGGCAGGGCTGGGTACTTC,CASSLRGRAGYF
16,-,-,TRBV29-1,TRBJ2-1,TGCAGCGTTGATCCATGGCAGGGTCGCTCCTACAATGAGCAGTTCTTC,CSVDPWQGRSYNEQFF